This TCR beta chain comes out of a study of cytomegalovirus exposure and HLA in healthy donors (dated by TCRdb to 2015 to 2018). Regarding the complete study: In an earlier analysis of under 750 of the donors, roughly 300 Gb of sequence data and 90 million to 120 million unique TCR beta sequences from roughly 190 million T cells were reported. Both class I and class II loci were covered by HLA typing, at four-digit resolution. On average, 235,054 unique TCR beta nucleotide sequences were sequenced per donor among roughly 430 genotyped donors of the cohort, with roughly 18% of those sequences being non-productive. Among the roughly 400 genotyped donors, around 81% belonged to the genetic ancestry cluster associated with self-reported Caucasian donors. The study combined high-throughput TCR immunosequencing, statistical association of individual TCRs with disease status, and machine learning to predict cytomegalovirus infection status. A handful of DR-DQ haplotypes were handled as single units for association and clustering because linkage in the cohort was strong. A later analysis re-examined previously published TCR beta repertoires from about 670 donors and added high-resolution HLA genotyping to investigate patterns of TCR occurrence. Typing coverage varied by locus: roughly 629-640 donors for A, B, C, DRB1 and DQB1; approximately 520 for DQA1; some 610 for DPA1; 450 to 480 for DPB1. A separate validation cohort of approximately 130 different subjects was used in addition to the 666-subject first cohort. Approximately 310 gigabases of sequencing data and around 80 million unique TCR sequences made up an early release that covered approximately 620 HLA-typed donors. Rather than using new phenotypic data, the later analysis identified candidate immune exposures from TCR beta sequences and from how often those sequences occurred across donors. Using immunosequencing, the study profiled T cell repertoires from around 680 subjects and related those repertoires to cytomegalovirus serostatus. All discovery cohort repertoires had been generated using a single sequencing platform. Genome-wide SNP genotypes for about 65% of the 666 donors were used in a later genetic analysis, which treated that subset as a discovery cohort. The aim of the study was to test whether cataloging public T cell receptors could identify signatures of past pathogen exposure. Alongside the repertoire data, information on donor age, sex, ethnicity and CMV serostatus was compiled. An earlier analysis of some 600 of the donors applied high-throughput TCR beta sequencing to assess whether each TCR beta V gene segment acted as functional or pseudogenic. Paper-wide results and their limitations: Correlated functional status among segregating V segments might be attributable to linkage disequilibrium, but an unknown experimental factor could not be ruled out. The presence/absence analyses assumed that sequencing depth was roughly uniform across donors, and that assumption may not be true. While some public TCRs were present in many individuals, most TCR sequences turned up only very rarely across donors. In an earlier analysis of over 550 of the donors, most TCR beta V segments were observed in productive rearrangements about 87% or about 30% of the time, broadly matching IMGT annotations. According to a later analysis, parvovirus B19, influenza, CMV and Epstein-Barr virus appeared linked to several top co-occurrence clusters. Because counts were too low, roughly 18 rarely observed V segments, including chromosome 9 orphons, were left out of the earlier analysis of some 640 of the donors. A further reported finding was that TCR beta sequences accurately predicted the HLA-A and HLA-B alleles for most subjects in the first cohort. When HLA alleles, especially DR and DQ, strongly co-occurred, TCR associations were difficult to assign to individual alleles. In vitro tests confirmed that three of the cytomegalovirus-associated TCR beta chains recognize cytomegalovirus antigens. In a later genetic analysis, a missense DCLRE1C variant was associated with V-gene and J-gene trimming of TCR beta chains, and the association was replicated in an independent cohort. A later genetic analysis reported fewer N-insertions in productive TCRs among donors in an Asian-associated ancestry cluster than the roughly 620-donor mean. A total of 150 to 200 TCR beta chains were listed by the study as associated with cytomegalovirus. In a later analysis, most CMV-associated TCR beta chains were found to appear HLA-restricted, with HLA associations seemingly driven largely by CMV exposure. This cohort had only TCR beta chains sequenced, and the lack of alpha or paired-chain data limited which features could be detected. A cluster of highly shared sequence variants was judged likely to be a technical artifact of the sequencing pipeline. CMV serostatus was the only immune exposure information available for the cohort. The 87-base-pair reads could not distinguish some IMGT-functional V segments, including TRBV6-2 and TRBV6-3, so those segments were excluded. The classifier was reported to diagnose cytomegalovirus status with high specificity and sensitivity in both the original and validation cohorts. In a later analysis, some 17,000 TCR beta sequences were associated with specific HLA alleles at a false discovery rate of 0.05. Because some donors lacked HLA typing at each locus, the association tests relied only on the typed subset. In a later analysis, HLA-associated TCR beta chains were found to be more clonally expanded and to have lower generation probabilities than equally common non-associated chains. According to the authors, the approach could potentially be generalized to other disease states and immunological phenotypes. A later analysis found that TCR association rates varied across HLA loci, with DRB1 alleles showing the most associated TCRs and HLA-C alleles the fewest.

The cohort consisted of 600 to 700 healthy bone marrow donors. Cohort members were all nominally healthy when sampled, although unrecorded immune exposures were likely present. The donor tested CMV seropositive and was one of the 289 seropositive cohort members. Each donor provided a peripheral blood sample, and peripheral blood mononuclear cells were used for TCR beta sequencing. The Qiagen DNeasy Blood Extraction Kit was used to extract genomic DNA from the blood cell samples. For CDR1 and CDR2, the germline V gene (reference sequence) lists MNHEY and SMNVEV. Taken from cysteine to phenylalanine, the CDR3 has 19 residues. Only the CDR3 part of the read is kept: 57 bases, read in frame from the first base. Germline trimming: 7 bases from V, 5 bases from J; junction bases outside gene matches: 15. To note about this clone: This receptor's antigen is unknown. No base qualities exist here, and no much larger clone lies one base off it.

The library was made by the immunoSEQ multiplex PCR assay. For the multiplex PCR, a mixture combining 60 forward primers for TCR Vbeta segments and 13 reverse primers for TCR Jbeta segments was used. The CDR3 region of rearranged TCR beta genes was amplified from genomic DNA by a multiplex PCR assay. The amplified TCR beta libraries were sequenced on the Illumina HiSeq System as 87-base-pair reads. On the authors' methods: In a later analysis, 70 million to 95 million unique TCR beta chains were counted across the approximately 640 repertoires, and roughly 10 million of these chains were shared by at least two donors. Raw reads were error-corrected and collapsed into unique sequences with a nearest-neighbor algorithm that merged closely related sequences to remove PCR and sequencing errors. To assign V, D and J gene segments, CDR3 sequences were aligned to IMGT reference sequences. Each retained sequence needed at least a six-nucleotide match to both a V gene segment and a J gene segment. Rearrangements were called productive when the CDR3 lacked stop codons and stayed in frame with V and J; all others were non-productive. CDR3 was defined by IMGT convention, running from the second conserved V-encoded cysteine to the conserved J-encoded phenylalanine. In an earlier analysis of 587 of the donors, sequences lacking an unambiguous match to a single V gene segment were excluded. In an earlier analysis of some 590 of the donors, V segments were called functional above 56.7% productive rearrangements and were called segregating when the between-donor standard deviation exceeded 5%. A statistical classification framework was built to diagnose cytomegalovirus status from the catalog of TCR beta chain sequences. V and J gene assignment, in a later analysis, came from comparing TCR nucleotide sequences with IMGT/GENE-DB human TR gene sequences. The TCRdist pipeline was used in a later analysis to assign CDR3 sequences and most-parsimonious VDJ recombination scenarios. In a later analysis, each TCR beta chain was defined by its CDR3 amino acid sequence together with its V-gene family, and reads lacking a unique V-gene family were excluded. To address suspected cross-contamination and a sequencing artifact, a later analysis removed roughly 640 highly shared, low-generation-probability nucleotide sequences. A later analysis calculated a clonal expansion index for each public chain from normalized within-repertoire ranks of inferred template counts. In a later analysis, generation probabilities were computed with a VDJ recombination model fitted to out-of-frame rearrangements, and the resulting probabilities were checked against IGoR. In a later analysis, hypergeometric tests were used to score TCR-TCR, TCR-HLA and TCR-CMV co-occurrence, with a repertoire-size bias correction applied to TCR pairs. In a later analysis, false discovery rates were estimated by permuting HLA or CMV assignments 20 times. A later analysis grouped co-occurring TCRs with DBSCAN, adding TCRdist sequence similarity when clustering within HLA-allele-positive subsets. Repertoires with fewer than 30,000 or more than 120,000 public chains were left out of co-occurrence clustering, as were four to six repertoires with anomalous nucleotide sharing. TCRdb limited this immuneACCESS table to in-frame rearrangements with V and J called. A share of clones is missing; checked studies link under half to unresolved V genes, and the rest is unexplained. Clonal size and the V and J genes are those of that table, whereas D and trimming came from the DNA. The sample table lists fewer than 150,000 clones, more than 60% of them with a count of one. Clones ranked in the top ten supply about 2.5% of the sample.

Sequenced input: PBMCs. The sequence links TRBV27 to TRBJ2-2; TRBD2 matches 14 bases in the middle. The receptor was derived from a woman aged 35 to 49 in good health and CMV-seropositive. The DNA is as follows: TGTGCCAGCACCCAAGGGACTAGCGGGAGTGGTTGGTTGACCGGGGAGCTGTTTTTT. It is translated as CASTQGTSGSGWLTGELFF.